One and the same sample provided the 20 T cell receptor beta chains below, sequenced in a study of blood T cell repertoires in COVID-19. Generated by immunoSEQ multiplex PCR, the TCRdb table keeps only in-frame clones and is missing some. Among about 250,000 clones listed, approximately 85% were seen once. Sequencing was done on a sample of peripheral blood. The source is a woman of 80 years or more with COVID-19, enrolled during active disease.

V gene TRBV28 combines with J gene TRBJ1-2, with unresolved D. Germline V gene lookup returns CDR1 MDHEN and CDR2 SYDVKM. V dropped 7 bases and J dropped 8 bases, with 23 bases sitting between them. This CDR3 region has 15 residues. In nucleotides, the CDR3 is TGTGCCAGCATTGGGCCGCAATGGGCCTCGAGCGGCTACACCTTC. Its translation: CASIGPQWASSGYTF.

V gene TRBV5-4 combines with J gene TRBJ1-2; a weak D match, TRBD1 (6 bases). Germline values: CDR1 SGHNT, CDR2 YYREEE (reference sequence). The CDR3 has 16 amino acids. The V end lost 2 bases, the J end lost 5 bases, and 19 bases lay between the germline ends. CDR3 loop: CASSLPGQSTRYGYTF. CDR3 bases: TGTGCCAGCAGCTTACCGGGACAAAGCACGCGATATGGCTACACCTTC. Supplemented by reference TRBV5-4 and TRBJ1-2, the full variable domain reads ETGVTQSPTHLIKTRGQQVTLRCSSQSGHNTVSWYQQALGQGPQFIFQYYREEENGRGNFPPRFSGLQFPNYSSELNVNALELDDSALYLCASSLPGQSTRYGYTFGSGTRLTVV.

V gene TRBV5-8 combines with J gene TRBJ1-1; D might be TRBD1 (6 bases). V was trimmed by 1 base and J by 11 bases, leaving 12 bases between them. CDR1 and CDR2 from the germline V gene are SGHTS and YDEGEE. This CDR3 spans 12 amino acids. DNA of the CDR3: TGTGCCAGCAGCTTGTTCCCAGGGGAGGCTTTCTTT. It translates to CASSLFPGEAFF.

This CDR3 reads CASSPLAGYTDTQYF. The CDR3 bases are TGTGCCAGCTCACCACTAGCGGGGTACACAGATACGCAGTATTTT. The V and J genes are TRBV18 and TRBJ2-3; 8 bases match TRBD2. This CDR3 contains 15 residues. V lost 1 base and J lost 2; bases outside the gene matches: 2. From germline, CDR1 is KGHSH and CDR2 LQKENI.

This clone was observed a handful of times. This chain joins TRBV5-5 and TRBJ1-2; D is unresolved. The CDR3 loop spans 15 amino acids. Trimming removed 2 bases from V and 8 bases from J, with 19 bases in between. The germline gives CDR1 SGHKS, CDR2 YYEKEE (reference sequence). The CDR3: CASSLREGNLWGYTF. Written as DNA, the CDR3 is TGTGCCAGCAGCTTACGAGAGGGCAACCTCTGGGGCTACACCTTC. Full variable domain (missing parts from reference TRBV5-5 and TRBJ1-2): DAGVTQSPTHLIKTRGQQVTLRCSPISGHKSVSWYQQVLGQGPQFIFQYYEKEERGRGNFPDRFSARQFPNYSSELNVNALLLGDSALYLCASSLREGNLWGYTFGSGTRLTVV.

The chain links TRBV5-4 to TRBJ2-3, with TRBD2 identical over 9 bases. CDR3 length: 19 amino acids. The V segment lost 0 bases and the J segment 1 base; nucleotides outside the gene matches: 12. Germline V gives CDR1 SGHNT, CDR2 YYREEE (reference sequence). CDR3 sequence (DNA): TGTGCCAGCAGCTTGGAGGGATTAGCGGGGGCCCTGGGCACAGATACGCAGTATTTT. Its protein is CASSLEGLAGALGTDTQYF.

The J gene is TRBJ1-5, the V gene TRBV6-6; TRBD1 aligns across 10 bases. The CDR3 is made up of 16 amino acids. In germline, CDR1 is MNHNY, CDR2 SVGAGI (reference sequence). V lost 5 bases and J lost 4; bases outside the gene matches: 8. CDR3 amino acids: CASSTGQGISNQPQHF. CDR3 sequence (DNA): TGTGCCAGCAGTACGGGACAGGGGATAAGTAATCAGCCCCAGCATTTT.

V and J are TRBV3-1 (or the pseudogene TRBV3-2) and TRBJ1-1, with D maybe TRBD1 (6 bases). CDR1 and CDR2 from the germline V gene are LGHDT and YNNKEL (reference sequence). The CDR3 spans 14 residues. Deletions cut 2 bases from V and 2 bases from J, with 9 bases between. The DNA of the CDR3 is TGTGCCAGCAGCCAAAGACAGGAAAACACTGAAGCTTTCTTT. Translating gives CASSQRQENTEAFF.

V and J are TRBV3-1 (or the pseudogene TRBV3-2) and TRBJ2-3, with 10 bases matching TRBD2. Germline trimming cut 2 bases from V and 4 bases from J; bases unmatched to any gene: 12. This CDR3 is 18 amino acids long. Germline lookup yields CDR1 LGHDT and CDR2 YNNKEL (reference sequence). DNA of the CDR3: TGTGCCAGCAGCCAACCCAGCGGGGGGGCCGGTTTATCAGATACGCAGTATTTT. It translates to CASSQPSGGAGLSDTQYF.

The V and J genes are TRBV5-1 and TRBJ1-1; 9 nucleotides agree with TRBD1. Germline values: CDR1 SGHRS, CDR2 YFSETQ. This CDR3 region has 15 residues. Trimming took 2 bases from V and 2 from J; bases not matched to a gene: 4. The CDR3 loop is CASSLGGQGNTEAFF. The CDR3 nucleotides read TGCGCCAGCAGCTTAGGGGGACAGGGAAACACTGAAGCTTTCTTT.

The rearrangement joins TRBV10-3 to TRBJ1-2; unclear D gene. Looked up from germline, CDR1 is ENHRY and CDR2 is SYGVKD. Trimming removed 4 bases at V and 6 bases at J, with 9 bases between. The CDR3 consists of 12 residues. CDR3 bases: TGTGCCATCAGTGGTGGAGGGAATGGCTACACCTTC. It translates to CAISGGGNGYTF.

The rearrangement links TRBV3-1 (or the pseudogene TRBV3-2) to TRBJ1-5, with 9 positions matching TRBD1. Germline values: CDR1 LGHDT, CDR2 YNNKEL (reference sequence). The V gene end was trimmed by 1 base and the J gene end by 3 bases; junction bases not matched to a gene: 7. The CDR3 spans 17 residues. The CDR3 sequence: CASSQGKTGGHNQPQHF. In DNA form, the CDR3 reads TGTGCCAGCAGCCAAGGGAAGACAGGGGGACACAATCAGCCCCAGCATTTT.

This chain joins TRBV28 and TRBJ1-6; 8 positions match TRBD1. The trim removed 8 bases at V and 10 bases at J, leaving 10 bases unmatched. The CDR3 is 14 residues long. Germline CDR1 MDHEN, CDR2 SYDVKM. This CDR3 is CASRGQEFRSPLHF. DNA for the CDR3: TGTGCCAGCCGGGGACAGGAATTTCGATCACCCCTCCACTTT.

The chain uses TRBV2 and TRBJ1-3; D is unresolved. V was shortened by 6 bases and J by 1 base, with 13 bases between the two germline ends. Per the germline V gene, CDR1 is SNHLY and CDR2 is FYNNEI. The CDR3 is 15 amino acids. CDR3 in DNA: TGTGCCAGCAGAGCCACAGTTCCATCTGGAAACACCATATATTTT. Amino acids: CASRATVPSGNTIYF.

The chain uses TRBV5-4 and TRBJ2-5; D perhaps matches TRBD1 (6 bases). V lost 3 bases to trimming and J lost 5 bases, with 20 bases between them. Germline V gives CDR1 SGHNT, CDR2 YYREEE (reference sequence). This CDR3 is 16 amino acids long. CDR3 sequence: CASSYGTSSRAETQYF. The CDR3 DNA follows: TGTGCCAGCAGCTACGGGACATCCTCCCGGGCGGAGACCCAGTACTTC.

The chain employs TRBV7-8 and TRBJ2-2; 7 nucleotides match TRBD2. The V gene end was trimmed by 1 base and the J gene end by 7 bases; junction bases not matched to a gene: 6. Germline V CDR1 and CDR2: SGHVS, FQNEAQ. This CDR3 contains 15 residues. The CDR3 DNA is TGTGCCAGCAGCTTAGAACTAGCGTCTGGCGGGGAGCTGTTTTTT. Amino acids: CASSLELASGGELFF.

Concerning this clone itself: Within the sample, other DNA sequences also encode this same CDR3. The CDR3 sequence: CASSDRGRADTQYF. Written as DNA, the CDR3 is TGTGCCAGTAGCGACAGGGGGCGGGCAGATACGCAGTATTTT. The chain uses TRBV19 and TRBJ2-3; 10 bases fit TRBD1. Germline V gives CDR1 LNHDA, CDR2 SQIVND (reference sequence). The CDR3 is 14 residues long. With 6 bases clipped from V and 4 bases from J, the junction kept 4 bases outside the gene matches.

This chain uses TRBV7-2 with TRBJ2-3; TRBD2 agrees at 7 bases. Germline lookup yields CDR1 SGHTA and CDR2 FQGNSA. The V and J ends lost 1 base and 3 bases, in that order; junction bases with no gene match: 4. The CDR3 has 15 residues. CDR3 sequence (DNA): TGTGCCAGCAGCTTAGGTGGGGGGGTAACAGATACGCAGTATTTT. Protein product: CASSLGGGVTDTQYF.

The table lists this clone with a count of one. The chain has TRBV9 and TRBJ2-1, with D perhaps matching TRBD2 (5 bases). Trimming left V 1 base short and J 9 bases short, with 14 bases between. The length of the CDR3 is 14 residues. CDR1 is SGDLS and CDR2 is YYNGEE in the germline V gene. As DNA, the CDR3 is TGTGCCAGCAGCGTAATCCCTGCTGGAGGTGAGCAGTTCTTC. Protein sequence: CASSVIPAGGEQFF.

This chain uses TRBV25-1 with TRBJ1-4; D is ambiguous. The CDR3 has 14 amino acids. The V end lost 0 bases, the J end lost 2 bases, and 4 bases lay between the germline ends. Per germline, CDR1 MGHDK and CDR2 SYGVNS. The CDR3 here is CASSEYSTNEKLFF. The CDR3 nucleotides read TGTGCCAGCAGTGAATACAGTACTAATGAAAAACTGTTTTTT.